Listed here is a single T cell receptor beta chain. Its antigen is undetermined. TCRdb redid the calling of the reads with MiXCR, one entry per CDR3 protein. The sample yields about 700,000 distinct CDR3 sequences, around 31% seen once. The data derive from a study of T cell repertoires in cytomegalovirus infection. About the research overall: Selected CMV epitopes included recently identified HLA-C-restricted ones as well as well-studied HLA-B-restricted ones.

Per the germline V gene, CDR1 is LGHDT and CDR2 is YNNKEL (reference sequence). This CDR3 comprises 18 residues. The J segment lost 1 base and the V segment lost 0 bases, leaving 11 bases of the junction unmatched. The chain employs TRBV3-1 and TRBJ2-5; 7 bases map to TRBD2. The material sequenced was cultured PBMCs, taken from culture after CMV antigen stimulation. This receptor was taken from a human donor in good health (CMV status not recorded). Some clones in this sample may be carry-over from other donors' samples. CDR3 DNA: TGTGCCAGCAGCCAAGAACGGGCTAGCGGAAGTTTCCAAGAGACCCAGTACTTC. Its translation: CASSQERASGSFQETQYF.